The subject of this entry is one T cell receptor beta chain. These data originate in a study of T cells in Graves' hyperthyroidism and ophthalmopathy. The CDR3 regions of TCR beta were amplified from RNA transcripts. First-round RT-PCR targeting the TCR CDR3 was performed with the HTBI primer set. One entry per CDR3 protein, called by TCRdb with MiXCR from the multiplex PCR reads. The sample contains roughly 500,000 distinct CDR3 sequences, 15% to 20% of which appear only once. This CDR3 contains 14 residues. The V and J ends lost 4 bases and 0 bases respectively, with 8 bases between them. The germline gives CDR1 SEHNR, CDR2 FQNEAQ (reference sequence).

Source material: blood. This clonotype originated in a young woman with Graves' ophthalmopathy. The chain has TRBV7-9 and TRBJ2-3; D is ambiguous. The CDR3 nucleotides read TGTGCCAGCAGCTGGGCCGTAAGCACAGATACGCAGTATTTT. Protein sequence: CASSWAVSTDTQYF. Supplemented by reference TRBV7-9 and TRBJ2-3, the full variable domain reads DTGVSQNPRHKITKRGQNVTFRCDPISEHNRLYWYRQTLGQGPEFLTYFQNEAQLEKSRLLSDRFSAERPKGSFSTLEIQRTEQGDSAMYLCASSWAVSTDTQYFGPGTRLTVL.